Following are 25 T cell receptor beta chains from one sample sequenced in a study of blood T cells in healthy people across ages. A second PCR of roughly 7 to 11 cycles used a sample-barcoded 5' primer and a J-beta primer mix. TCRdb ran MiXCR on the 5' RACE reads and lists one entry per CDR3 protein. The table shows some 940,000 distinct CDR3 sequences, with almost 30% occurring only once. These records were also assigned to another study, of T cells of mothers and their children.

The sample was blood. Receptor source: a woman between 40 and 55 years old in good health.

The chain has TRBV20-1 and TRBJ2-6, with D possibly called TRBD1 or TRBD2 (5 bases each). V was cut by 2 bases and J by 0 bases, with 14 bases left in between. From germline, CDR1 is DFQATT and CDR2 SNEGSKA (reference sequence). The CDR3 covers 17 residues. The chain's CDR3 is CSARPFRDHSGANVLTF. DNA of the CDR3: TGCAGTGCTAGACCTTTCAGGGACCACTCTGGGGCCAACGTCCTGACTTTC.

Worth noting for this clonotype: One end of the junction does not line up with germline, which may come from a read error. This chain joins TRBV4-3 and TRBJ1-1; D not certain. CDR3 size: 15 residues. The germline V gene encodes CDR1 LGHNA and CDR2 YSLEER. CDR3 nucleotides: TGCGCCAGCAGCCAAGAACGAGGAGATTACACTGAAGCTTTGTTT. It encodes CASSQERGDYTEALF.

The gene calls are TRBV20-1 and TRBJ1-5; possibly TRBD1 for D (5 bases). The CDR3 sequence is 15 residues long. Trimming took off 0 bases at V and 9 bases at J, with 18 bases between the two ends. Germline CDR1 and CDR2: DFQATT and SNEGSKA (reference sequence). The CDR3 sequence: CSARDPDRGGRPQHF. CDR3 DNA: TGCAGTGCTAGAGATCCCGACAGAGGTGGGAGGCCCCAGCATTTT.

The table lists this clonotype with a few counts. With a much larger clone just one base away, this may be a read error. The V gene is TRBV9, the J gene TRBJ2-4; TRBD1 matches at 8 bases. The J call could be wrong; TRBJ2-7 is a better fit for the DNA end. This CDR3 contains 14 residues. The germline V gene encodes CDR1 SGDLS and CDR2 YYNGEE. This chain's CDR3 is CTSSGSGQGYEQYF. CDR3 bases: TGTACCAGCAGCGGCTCCGGACAGGGTTACGAGCAGTACTTC.

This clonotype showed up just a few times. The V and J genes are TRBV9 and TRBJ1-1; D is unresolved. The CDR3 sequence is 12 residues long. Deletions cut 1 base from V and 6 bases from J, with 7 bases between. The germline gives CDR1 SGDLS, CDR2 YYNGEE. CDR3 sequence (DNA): TGTGCCAGCAGCGTACTCACGGCTGAAGCTTTCTTT. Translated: CASSVLTAEAFF.

The CDR3 reads CASSLPGTNYETQYF. The CDR3 bases are TGTGCCAGCAGCTTACCTGGGACTAATTACGAGACCCAGTACTTC. The genes are TRBV7-9 and TRBJ2-5; 7 nucleotides line up with TRBD2. CDR1 SEHNR and CDR2 FQNEAQ come from the germline V gene (reference sequence). The CDR3 contains 15 residues. V lost 2 bases to trimming and J lost 5 bases; unmatched junction nucleotides: 8.

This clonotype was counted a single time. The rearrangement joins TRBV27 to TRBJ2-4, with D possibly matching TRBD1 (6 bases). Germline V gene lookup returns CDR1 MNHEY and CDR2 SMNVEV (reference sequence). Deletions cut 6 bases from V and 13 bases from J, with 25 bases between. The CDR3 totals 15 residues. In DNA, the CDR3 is TGTGCCAGCAGCGGACAGCGCAAACGCTACAATGAGCAGTACTTC. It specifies CASSGQRKRYNEQYF.

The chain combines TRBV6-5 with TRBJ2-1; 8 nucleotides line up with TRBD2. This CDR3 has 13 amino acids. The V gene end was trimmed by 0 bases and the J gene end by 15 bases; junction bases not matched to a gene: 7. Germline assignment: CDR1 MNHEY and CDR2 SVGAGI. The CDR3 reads CASSYSNGGAPFF. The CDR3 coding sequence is TGTGCCAGCAGTTACTCGAACGGGGGGGCCCCGTTCTTC.

The CDR3 DNA is TGTGCCAGCAGCTTATTAGGTTCGGAAAAACTGTTTTTT. Protein: CASSLLGSEKLFF. V and J are TRBV5-5 and TRBJ1-4, with unresolved D. Germline-derived CDR1 and CDR2 are SGHKS and YYEKEE (reference sequence). Trimming removed 2 bases from V and 8 bases from J, with 10 bases in between. CDR3 size: 13 residues.

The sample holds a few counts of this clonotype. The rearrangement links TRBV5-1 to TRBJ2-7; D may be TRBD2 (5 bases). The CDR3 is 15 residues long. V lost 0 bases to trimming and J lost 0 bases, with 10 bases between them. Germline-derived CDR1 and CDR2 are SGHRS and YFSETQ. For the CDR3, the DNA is TGCGCCAGCAGCTTGGCGGGGTCTACCTCCTACGAGCAGTACTTC. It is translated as CASSLAGSTSYEQYF. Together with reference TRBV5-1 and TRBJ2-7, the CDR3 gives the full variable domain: KAGVTQTPRYLIKTRGQQVTLSCSPISGHRSVSWYQQTPGQGLQFLFEYFSETQRNKGNFPGRFSGRQFSNSRSEMNVSTLELGDSALYLCASSLAGSTSYEQYFGPGTRLTVT.

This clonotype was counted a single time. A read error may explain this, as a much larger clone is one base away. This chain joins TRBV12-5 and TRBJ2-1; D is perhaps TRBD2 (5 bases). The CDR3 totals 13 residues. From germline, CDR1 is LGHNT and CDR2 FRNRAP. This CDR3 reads CTSRGGSYNEQFF. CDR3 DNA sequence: TGTACTAGTCGAGGTGGCTCCTACAATGAGCAGTTCTTC.

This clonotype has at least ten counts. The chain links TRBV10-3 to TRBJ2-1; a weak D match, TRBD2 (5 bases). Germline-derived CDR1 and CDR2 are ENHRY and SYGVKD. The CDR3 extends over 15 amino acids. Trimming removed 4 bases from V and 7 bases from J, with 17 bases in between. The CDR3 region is CAISGLLEALNEQFF. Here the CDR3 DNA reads TGTGCCATCAGTGGCCTACTGGAGGCCCTTAATGAGCAGTTCTTC.

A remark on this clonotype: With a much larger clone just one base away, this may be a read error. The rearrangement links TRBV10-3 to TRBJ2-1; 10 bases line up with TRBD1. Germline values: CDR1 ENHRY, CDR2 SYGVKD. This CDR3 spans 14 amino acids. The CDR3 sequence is CAITGTGDYNKQFF. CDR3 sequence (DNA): TGTGCCATCACAGGGACAGGGGACTACAATAAGCAGTTCTTC.

This CDR3 reads CASRGRVAWNYGYTF. The CDR3 DNA reads TGTGCCAGCAGGGGCCGGGTCGCCTGGAACTATGGCTACACCTTC. The chain couples TRBV12-3 or TRBV12-4 to TRBJ1-2; the D is unclear. This CDR3 is 15 amino acids long. Trimming pared 6 bases from V and 2 bases from J, leaving 16 bases between.

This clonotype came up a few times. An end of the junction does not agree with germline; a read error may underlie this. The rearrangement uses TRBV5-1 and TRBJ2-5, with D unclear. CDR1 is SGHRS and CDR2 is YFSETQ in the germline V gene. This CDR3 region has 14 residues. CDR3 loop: CVSSSAPGTQTQYF. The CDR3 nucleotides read TGCGTCAGCAGCTCGGCCCCGGGCACGCAGACCCAGTACTTC.

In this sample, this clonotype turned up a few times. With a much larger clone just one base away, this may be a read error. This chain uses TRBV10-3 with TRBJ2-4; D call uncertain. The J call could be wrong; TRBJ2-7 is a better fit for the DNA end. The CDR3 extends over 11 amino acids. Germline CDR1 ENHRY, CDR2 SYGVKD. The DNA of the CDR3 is TGTGCCACCAAGGGCAGCCACGAGCAGTACTTC. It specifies CATKGSHEQYF.

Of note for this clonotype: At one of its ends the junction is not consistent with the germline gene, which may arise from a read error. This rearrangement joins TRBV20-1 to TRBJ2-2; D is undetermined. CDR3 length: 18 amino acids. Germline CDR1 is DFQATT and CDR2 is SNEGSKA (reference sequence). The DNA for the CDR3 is TGCAGTGCTCGAGAAGGGCAGCTAATAGGAATTGACACCGGGGAGCTGTTTTTT. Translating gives CSAREGQLIGIDTGELFF.

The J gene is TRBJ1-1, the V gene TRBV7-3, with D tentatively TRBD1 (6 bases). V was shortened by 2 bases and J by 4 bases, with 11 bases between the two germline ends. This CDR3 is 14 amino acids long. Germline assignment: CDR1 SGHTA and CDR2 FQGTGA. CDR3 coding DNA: TGTGCCAGCAGCTTATCGTCGACAGGCACTGAAGCTTTCTTT. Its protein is CASSLSSTGTEAFF. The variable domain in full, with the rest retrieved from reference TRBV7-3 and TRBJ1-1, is GAGVSQTPSNKVTEKGKYVELRCDPISGHTALYWYRQSLGQGPEFLIYFQGTGAADDSGLPNDRFFAVRPEGSVSTLKIQRTERGDSAVYLCASSLSSTGTEAFFGQGTRLTVV.

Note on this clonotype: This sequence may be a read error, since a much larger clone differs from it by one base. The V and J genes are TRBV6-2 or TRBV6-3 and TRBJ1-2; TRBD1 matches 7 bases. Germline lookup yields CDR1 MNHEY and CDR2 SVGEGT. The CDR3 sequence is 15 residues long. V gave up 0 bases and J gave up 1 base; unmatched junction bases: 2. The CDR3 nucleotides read TGTGCCAGCAGTTACTCGGGGACAGTTAACTATGGCTACACCTTC. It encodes CASSYSGTVNYGYTF.

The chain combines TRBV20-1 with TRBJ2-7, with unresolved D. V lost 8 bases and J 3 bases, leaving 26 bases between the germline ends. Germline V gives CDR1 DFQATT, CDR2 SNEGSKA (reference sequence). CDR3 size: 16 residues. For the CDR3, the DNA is TGCAGTAGGTCCATAAGGCCATCTCAAAAAAACTACGAGCAGTACTTC. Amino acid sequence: CSRSIRPSQKNYEQYF.

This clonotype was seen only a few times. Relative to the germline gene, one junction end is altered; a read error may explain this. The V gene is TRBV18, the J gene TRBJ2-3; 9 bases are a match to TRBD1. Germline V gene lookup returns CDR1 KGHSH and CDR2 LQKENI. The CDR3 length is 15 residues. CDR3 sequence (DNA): TGTGCCAGCTCACCGGGACAGGGAACAACAGGTACGCAGTATTTT. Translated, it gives CASSPGQGTTGTQYF.

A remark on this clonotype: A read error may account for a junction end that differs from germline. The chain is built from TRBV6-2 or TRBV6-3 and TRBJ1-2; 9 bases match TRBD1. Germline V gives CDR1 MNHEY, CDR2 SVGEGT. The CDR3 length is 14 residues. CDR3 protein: CAGRRTGALYGYTF. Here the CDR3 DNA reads TGTGCCGGCAGAAGGACAGGGGCGTTGTATGGCTACACCTTC.

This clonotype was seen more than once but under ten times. CDR3 residues: CASSFVGTGERTDTQYF. CDR3 sequence (DNA): TGTGCCAGCAGTTTTGTCGGGACAGGGGAACGCACAGATACGCAGTATTTT. The chain joins TRBV28 to TRBJ2-3; 10 bases line up with TRBD1. The germline V gene has CDR1 MDHEN and CDR2 SYDVKM. With V trimmed by 3 bases and J by 1 base, 7 bases remained unmatched. The CDR3 is 17 amino acids.

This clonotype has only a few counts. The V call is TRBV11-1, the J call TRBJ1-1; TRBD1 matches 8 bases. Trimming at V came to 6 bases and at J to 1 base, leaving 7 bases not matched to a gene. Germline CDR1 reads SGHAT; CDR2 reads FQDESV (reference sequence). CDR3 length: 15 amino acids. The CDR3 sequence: CASRGQGNRNTEAFF. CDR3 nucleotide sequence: TGTGCCAGCAGAGGACAGGGTAATCGGAACACTGAAGCTTTCTTT.

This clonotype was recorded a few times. CDR3 nucleotides: TGTGCCAGCAGCTTGATATCAGGGGCTGGCTATGGCTACACCTTC. It yields the protein CASSLISGAGYGYTF. This rearrangement joins TRBV5-5 to TRBJ1-2; D may be TRBD1 (6 bases). Between the trimmed V and J ends, which lost 1 base and 4 bases, there was a span of 14 bases. There are 15 residues in the CDR3. Germline V gives CDR1 SGHKS, CDR2 YYEKEE (reference sequence).